These T cell receptor beta chains were read from a single sample in a study of control samples from healthy donors and cancer patients. Sequenced by immunoSEQ multiplex PCR; TCRdb stores in-frame clones only, minus some. The profile shows 150,000 to 200,000 clones, more than 90% of them singletons. Sequenced: blood. The receptors come from a man aged 30-40 years in good health. Each CDR3 is given with its conserved first and last residue. The order of the fields is J gene, clone size, D gene, V gene, CDR3 protein, CDR3 DNA. A D gene is named only where the DNA matches it firmly. Clone size is shown for a subset of rows, as once, few, many or a class of expanded clone.

J: TRBJ1-2; size: NA; D: NA; V: TRBV9; CDR3: CASSGLRDYGYTF; DNA: TGTGCCAGCAGCGGACTGCGGGACTATGGCTACACCTTC
J: TRBJ2-3; size: NA; D: TRBD2; V: TRBV9; CDR3: CASSPRTSGGADTQYF; DNA: TGTGCCAGCAGCCCCCGGACTAGCGGGGGCGCAGATACGCAGTATTTT
J: TRBJ1-6; size: NA; D: NA; V: TRBV4-1; CDR3: CASSRFGDANSPLHF; DNA: TGCGCCAGCAGCCGATTCGGGGATGCCAATTCACCCCTCCACTTT
J: TRBJ1-2; size: few; D: TRBD1; V: TRBV6-5; CDR3: CASSSGQGVRGYTF; DNA: TGTGCCAGCAGTTCCGGACAGGGGGTTCGGGGCTACACCTTC
J: TRBJ1-2; size: NA; D: NA; V: TRBV9; CDR3: CASSVAQDPGYGYTF; DNA: TGTGCCAGCAGCGTAGCACAGGATCCCGGCTATGGCTACACCTTC
J: TRBJ2-1; size: NA; D: TRBD2; V: TRBV6-1; CDR3: CASSELAGGAWEQFF; DNA: TGTGCCAGCAGTGAGTTAGCGGGGGGGGCGTGGGAGCAGTTCTTC
J: TRBJ2-2; size: NA; D: NA; V: TRBV15; CDR3: CATGDWNTGELFF; DNA: TGTGCCACTGGAGACTGGAACACCGGGGAGCTGTTTTTT
J: TRBJ2-7; size: NA; D: NA; V: TRBV3-1/TRBV3-2; CDR3: CASSWGGFSSYEQYF; DNA: TGTGCCAGCAGTTGGGGAGGCTTTAGCTCCTACGAGCAGTACTTC
J: TRBJ1-1; size: NA; D: NA; V: TRBV12-5; CDR3: CASGLVLWGDTEAFF; DNA: TGTGCTAGTGGTTTGGTACTCTGGGGTGACACTGAAGCTTTCTTT
J: TRBJ2-3; size: NA; D: NA; V: TRBV9; CDR3: CASSVEPGLADTQYF; DNA: TGTGCCAGCAGCGTAGAGCCAGGGTTGGCGGATACGCAGTATTTT
J: TRBJ1-5; size: once; D: NA; V: TRBV7-2; CDR3: CASSFDRGSAQPQHF; DNA: TGTGCCAGCAGCTTTGACAGAGGCTCTGCTCAGCCCCAGCATTTT
J: TRBJ1-1; size: NA; D: NA; V: TRBV2; CDR3: CASSPGASGTEAFF; DNA: TGTGCCAGCAGTCCAGGGGCCTCGGGCACTGAAGCTTTCTTT
J: TRBJ2-7; size: NA; D: NA; V: TRBV3-1/TRBV3-2; CDR3: CASSIDSYEQYF; DNA: TGTGCCAGCAGCATAGACAGCTACGAGCAGTACTTC
J: TRBJ2-7; size: NA; D: TRBD2; V: TRBV4-1; CDR3: CASSQDPRTSGSEQYF; DNA: TGCGCCAGCAGCCAAGATCCCCGCACTAGCGGGAGCGAGCAGTACTTC
J: TRBJ2-7; size: NA; D: NA; V: TRBV20-1; CDR3: CSAPAGEQYF; DNA: TGCAGTGCTCCGGCTGGCGAGCAGTACTTC
J: TRBJ1-3; size: NA; D: NA; V: TRBV2; CDR3: CASRQGGSGNTIYF; DNA: TGTGCCAGCAGACAGGGTGGCTCTGGAAACACCATATATTTT
J: TRBJ1-2; size: NA; D: NA; V: TRBV5-6; CDR3: CASSSSFYGYTF; DNA: TGTGCCAGCAGCTCCTCCTTCTATGGCTACACCTTC
J: TRBJ1-1; size: NA; D: NA; V: TRBV19; CDR3: CASSMVGGNTEAFF; DNA: TGTGCCAGTAGTATGGTCGGAGGGAACACTGAAGCTTTCTTT
J: TRBJ2-3; size: few; D: TRBD2; V: TRBV28; CDR3: CASRRTSGRTDTQYF; DNA: TGTGCCAGCAGAAGGACTAGCGGGAGGACAGATACGCAGTATTTT
J: TRBJ2-1; size: NA; D: NA; V: TRBV7-8; CDR3: CASSASAGWGNEQFF; DNA: TGTGCCAGCTCGGCGTCGGCCGGGTGGGGCAATGAGCAGTTCTTC
J: TRBJ1-2; size: NA; D: NA; V: TRBV19; CDR3: CASSIKAGLHTF; DNA: TGTGCCAGTAGTATTAAGGCCGGGCTCCACACCTTC
J: TRBJ2-1; size: NA; D: NA; V: TRBV10-3; CDR3: CATQSNNEQFF; DNA: TGTGCCACTCAGAGCAACAATGAGCAGTTCTTC
J: TRBJ2-7; size: NA; D: NA; V: TRBV3-1/TRBV3-2; CDR3: CASSQAGGGRGRYEQYF; DNA: TGTGCCAGCAGCCAAGCCGGGGGAGGCAGGGGAAGGTACGAGCAGTACTTC
J: TRBJ2-1; size: NA; D: TRBD2; V: TRBV19; CDR3: CASSLGLANEQFF; DNA: TGTGCCAGTAGTCTCGGACTAGCCAATGAGCAGTTCTTC
J: TRBJ1-3; size: NA; D: TRBD1; V: TRBV19; CDR3: CASSTGQGSGNTIYF; DNA: TGTGCCAGTAGTACCGGACAGGGCTCTGGAAACACCATATATTTT
J: TRBJ2-5; size: NA; D: NA; V: TRBV5-1; CDR3: CASSLDGTAETQYF; DNA: TGCGCCAGCAGCTTGGATGGGACGGCGGAGACCCAGTACTTC
J: TRBJ2-7; size: NA; D: TRBD1; V: TRBV9; CDR3: CASSVGQYSYEQYF; DNA: TGTGCCAGCAGCGTGGGACAGTACTCCTACGAGCAGTACTTC
J: TRBJ2-3; size: NA; D: TRBD2; V: TRBV2; CDR3: CASSGGGGDTQYF; DNA: TGTGCCAGCAGTGGGGGCGGGGGGGATACGCAGTATTTT
J: TRBJ2-1; size: NA; D: TRBD2; V: TRBV5-6; CDR3: CASSVPGRGGRDEQFF; DNA: TGTGCCAGCAGCGTCCCGGGACGGGGGGGAAGGGATGAGCAGTTCTTC
J: TRBJ2-1; size: few; D: TRBD2; V: TRBV9; CDR3: CASSDRLADNEQFF; DNA: TGTGCCAGCAGCGACCGACTAGCAGACAATGAGCAGTTCTTC
J: TRBJ2-7; size: NA; D: NA; V: TRBV6-5; CDR3: CASSYSPGQGEQYF; DNA: TGTGCCAGCAGTTACTCGCCGGGCCAGGGCGAGCAGTACTTC
J: TRBJ1-2; size: once; D: NA; V: TRBV28; CDR3: CASSSYGGVDGYTF; DNA: TGTGCCAGCAGTTCATACGGGGGGGTGGATGGCTACACCTTC
J: TRBJ1-5; size: once; D: NA; V: TRBV2; CDR3: CASLRGLDQPQHF; DNA: TGTGCCAGCCTAAGGGGGTTGGATCAGCCCCAGCATTTT
J: TRBJ1-1; size: NA; D: NA; V: TRBV6-5; CDR3: CASTPGPGATEAFF; DNA: TGTGCCAGCACCCCCGGGCCGGGGGCCACTGAAGCTTTCTTT
J: TRBJ2-1; size: NA; D: TRBD2; V: TRBV19; CDR3: CASRRAGGPYNEQFF; DNA: TGTGCCAGTAGGAGAGCGGGAGGACCTTACAATGAGCAGTTCTTC
J: TRBJ1-4; size: once; D: NA; V: TRBV6-5; CDR3: CASSRLTGPPEKLFF; DNA: TGTGCCAGCAGCCGTCTGACAGGCCCACCAGAAAAACTGTTTTTT
J: TRBJ2-4; size: NA; D: NA; V: TRBV3-1/TRBV3-2; CDR3: CASSQEAGGPKNIQYF; DNA: TGTGCCAGCAGCCAAGAGGCCGGGGGCCCCAAAAACATTCAGTACTTC
J: TRBJ1-1; size: NA; D: TRBD1; V: TRBV10-1; CDR3: CASREDRLNTEAFF; DNA: TGCGCCAGCAGGGAGGACAGGTTGAACACTGAAGCTTTCTTT
J: TRBJ1-2; size: NA; D: NA; V: TRBV6-2/TRBV6-3; CDR3: CASSYSGAGAHGYTF; DNA: TGTGCCAGCAGTTACTCTGGTGCCGGGGCCCATGGCTACACCTTC
J: TRBJ1-3; size: NA; D: NA; V: TRBV7-9; CDR3: CASSHVYLINTIYF; DNA: TGTGCCAGCAGCCACGTCTACCTAATAAACACCATATATTTT
J: TRBJ2-5; size: NA; D: NA; V: TRBV7-2; CDR3: CASSLDGGEETQYF; DNA: TGTGCCAGCAGCTTAGACGGCGGGGAAGAGACCCAGTACTTC
J: TRBJ1-5; size: NA; D: NA; V: TRBV19; CDR3: CASSTGGGPQHF; DNA: TGTGCCAGTAGTACCGGTGGTGGGCCCCAGCATTTT
J: TRBJ2-1; size: NA; D: TRBD2; V: TRBV2; CDR3: CASSEARVKGSSGMIYNEQFF; DNA: TGTGCCAGCAGTGAAGCGCGGGTAAAAGGTTCTAGCGGGATGATCTACAATGAGCAGTTCTTC
J: TRBJ2-2; size: once; D: TRBD1; V: TRBV9; CDR3: CASSERQGMGYTGELFF; DNA: TGTGCCAGCAGCGAACGACAGGGTATGGGATACACCGGGGAGCTGTTTTTT
J: TRBJ2-7; size: NA; D: NA; V: TRBV30; CDR3: CAWSLGYEQYF; DNA: TGTGCCTGGAGCCTGGGCTACGAGCAGTACTTC
J: TRBJ2-5; size: NA; D: NA; V: TRBV6-5; CDR3: CASSRGAGAGETQYF; DNA: TGTGCCAGCAGCAGGGGGGCGGGGGCGGGAGAGACCCAGTACTTC
J: TRBJ2-2; size: NA; D: TRBD1; V: TRBV20-1; CDR3: CSARAGTGMTGELFF; DNA: TGCAGTGCTCGTGCCGGGACAGGGATGACCGGGGAGCTGTTTTTT